Below, one TCR beta chain is given with its context. Its antigen is currently not known. Base qualities are not provided; no much larger clone lies one nucleotide away. TCRbeta CDR3 regions were amplified from genomic DNA by means of the immunoSEQ Assay, a bias-controlled multiplex PCR. On the study's bioinformatics: Nucleated cell counts per sample were estimated from amplification of reference gene primers within the assay. Sequence reads were collapsed and filtered to measure the absolute abundance of every unique TCRbeta CDR3 rearrangement. For each sample, productive Simpson clonality was calculated as the square root of Simpson's diversity index over productive rearrangements. TCRdb stores this immuneACCESS table with in-frame sequences only. Part of the clones is absent; in the studies checked, under half of the shortfall reflects unresolved V genes, and no reason is known for the rest. D and trimming come from the DNA, and the V and J calls and clone size come from that table. For this sample there are 200,000 to 250,000 clones; around 89% appear just once. Jointly, the top ten make up roughly 16% of the sample.

The CDR3, from cysteine to phenylalanine, totals 12 residues. Only the CDR3 portion is preserved as DNA: 36 bases, with reading frame beginning at the first base. V gives up 3 bases and J gives up 14 bases, and the segment between their germline ends measures 16 bases. CDR1 is given as SGHRS and CDR2 as YFSETQ, both from the germline V gene. Participants in the prospective study were enrolled through a virtual design, were aged 18 to 89 years, and lived in under 25 United States geographic areas. In the prospective study, participants were assigned to cohorts based on the clinical history participants reported in a screening survey and a study questionnaire. Exposed participants had been in contact with someone with a PCR-confirmed or clinician-diagnosed COVID-19 case within 2 weeks of study entry. In the prospective study, mobile phlebotomists collected whole blood, serum and a nasopharyngeal or oropharyngeal swab from each participant. Additional blood draws and questionnaires over a 2-month period could optionally be provided by prospective study participants. Before DNA extraction, prospective study blood samples were shipped either frozen or at room temperature.

The data originate from a study of blood T cell repertoires in COVID-19 (dated by TCRdb to 2020 to 2021). General notes on the study: The collaborator samples originated in the United States, Italy and Spain and spanned the acute and convalescent phases of COVID-19. The prospective study material was composed of cDNA or gDNA derived from T cells, B-cell-depleted T cells, or PBMCs. Subjects who had been exposed to COVID-19, were actively infected with it, or had recovered from it provided the deeply sampled blood TCRbeta repertoires that made up the dataset. The repertoires were released in a freely available public database intended as a resource for research on the immune response to SARS-CoV-2. The samples were drawn from the first 160 participants of the ongoing ImmuneRACE study and from 950 to 1,500 subjects provided by 6 global collaborators. The sample metadata nearly always contained a de-identified subject ID, COVID-19 status, age in years and sex. Where HLA class I and class II types were available, the types were taken from metadata supplied by the sample provider, not from assay-based typing. Beyond this particular receptor, the publication reports: How much clinical and demographic metadata was included differed by source and by participant, and the metadata was provided uncurated.

Sequenced material: PBMCs or T cells enriched from blood (not recorded which). In this chain, TRBV5-1 is recombined with TRBJ2-3; confidence is insufficient to name the D gene. The sequence was collected from a man aged 30 to 39 who had been exposed to COVID-19. The DNA sequence is TGCGCCAGCAGCTCCGATGATGGTCCGAGGTATTTT. Translated, this is CASSSDDGPRYF.